The 9 T cell receptor beta chains presented below share a single source sample, sequenced in a study of shared T cell receptors in the human thymus. Repertoires were generated with immunoSEQ multiplex PCR, while TCRdb's copy carries only in-frame clones and drops some. The sample lists 700,000 or so clones, roughly 88% seen once, with 0.0095% to 0.013% in the top ten. The same specimen was also included in a second study, on human thymus T cells.

Material for sequencing was thymocytes. Receptors originate from a girl in the first two years of life with a congenital heart defect.

The chain links TRBV4-2 to TRBJ1-2; D is ambiguous. The CDR3 totals 15 residues. Trimming took 4 bases from V and 2 from J, leaving 14 bases between them. Germline assignment: CDR1 LGHNA and CDR2 YNFKEQ. CDR3 sequence (DNA): TGTGCCAGCAGCCTAGGGAGGGTCTCAAACTATGGCTACACCTTC. It is translated as CASSLGRVSNYGYTF.

The chain recombines TRBV4-1 with TRBJ1-5; D gene uncertain. Germline values: CDR1 MGHRA, CDR2 YSYEKL. Trimming took off 2 bases at V and 1 base at J, with 12 bases between the two ends. The CDR3 length is 16 residues. The DNA of the CDR3 is TGCGCCAGCAGCCAAACCGGCCACAGAAGCAATCAGCCCCAGCATTTT. Translation gives CASSQTGHRSNQPQHF.

This rearrangement joins TRBV25-1 to TRBJ1-3; D gene uncertain. The CDR3 consists of 13 residues. Trimming took off 4 bases at V and 9 bases at J, with 13 bases between the two ends. The germline V gene encodes CDR1 MGHDK and CDR2 SYGVNS. CDR3 region: CASSALGESTIYF. In DNA, the CDR3 is TGTGCCAGCAGTGCTCTTGGGGAGAGCACCATATATTTT. The full variable domain, completed using reference TRBV25-1 and TRBJ1-3, is EADIYQTPRYLVIGTGKKITLECSQTMGHDKMYWYQQDPGMELHLIHYSYGVNSTEKGDLSSESTVSRIRTEHFPLTLESARPSHTSQYLCASSALGESTIYFGEGSWLTVV.

J is TRBJ2-1 and V is TRBV18; the match to TRBD2 covers 10 bases. The CDR3 loop spans 16 amino acids. Germline assignment: CDR1 KGHSH and CDR2 LQKENI. V shed 3 bases, J shed 6 bases, and the junction held 8 bases outside the gene matches. The CDR3 DNA follows: TGTGCCAGCTCACCGGTACGACTAGCGGGTGTCAATGAGCAGTTCTTC. It specifies CASSPVRLAGVNEQFF.

The chain combines TRBV10-2 with TRBJ2-5; a weak D match, TRBD2 (5 bases). The germline V gene encodes CDR1 WSHSY and CDR2 SAAADI. V lost 5 bases and J lost 1, with 11 bases in between. The CDR3 has 14 amino acids. CDR3 nucleotide sequence: TGCGCCAGCAGTTTAAGGGAGACCCAAGAGACCCAGTACTTC. Translated: CASSLRETQETQYF.

DNA of the CDR3: TGTGCCAGCAGCTTAGTAACCGGGAATTGGACCTTC. It codes for CASSLVTGNWTF. The chain is built from TRBV7-9 and TRBJ1-2; D remains unclear. The V end was cut by 1 base, the J end by 14 bases, with 14 bases between. The germline V gene encodes CDR1 SEHNR and CDR2 FQNEAQ (reference sequence). The CDR3 covers 12 residues. Combining the CDR3 with reference TRBV7-9 and TRBJ1-2 gives the whole variable domain DTGVSQNPRHKITKRGQNVTFRCDPISEHNRLYWYRQTLGQGPEFLTYFQNEAQLEKSRLLSDRFSAERPKGSFSTLEIQRTEQGDSAMYLCASSLVTGNWTFGSGTRLTVV.

The rearrangement uses TRBV27 and TRBJ1-2; TRBD1 matches at 8 bases. V trimming: 8 bases; J trimming: 7 bases; junction bases outside the gene matches: 21. This CDR3 spans 17 amino acids. CDR1 is MNHEY, CDR2 SMNVEV, per germline (reference sequence). CDR3 nucleotide sequence: TGTGCCAGCCGACGAGGGGCCGGACAGGGCAGTTTCGGTGGCTACACCTTC. This gives the protein CASRRGAGQGSFGGYTF.

Concerning this clone: Other DNA variants within this sample encode the same CDR3. The chain has TRBV19 and TRBJ1-1, with a possible D match to TRBD1 (5 bases). This CDR3 is 12 amino acids long. Trimming cost V 8 bases and J 1 base, with 8 bases left between them. Germline V gene lookup returns CDR1 LNHDA and CDR2 SQIVND (reference sequence). CDR3 in DNA: TGTGCCAGTTCGGGGGGGAACACTGAAGCTTTCTTT. This gives the protein CASSGGNTEAFF.

The gene calls are TRBV4-1 and TRBJ1-5; possibly TRBD1 for D (6 bases). Germline CDR1 MGHRA, CDR2 YSYEKL. V was clipped by 2 bases and J by 4 bases, with 6 bases between them. The CDR3 loop spans 13 amino acids. The CDR3 nucleotides are TGCGCCAGCAGCCAAAGGGGGAATCAGCCCCAGCATTTT. It yields the protein CASSQRGNQPQHF.